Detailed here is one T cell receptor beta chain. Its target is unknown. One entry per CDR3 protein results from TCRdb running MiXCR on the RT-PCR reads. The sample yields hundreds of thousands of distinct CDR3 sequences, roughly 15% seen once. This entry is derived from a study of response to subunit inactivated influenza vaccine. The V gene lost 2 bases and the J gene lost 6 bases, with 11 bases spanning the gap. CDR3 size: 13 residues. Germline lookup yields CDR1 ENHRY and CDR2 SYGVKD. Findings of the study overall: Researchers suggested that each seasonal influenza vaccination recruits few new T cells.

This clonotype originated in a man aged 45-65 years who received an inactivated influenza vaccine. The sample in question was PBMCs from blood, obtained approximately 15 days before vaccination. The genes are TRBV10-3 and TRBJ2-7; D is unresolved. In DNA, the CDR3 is TGTGCCATCAGTGAGACGCCTGCCGGCGAGCAGTACTTC. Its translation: CAISETPAGEQYF.